The 14 T cell receptor beta chains below were found in one sample sequenced in a study of cytomegalovirus exposure and HLA in healthy donors. Primers: 60 Vbeta forward and 13 Jbeta reverse. Produced via immunoSEQ multiplex PCR; TCRdb's table is partial and in-frame only. The repertoire holds about 92,000 clones, with about 69% as singletons. The sequenced sample was PBMCs. The receptors were sampled from a woman between 18 and 29 years old in good health and CMV-seropositive.

This clone was counted between two and nine times. J is TRBJ2-5 and V is TRBV25-1; 10 bases fit TRBD2. Germline V gives CDR1 MGHDK, CDR2 SYGVNS. The ends lost 8 bases at V and 3 bases at J; junction bases unmatched: 15. The CDR3 has 17 residues. In DNA, the CDR3 is TGTGCCAGCCAGAACCCCGGGACTAGCGAAGGAAAAGAGACCCAGTACTTC. The encoded protein is CASQNPGTSEGKETQYF.

This clone has just a few counts. The rearrangement links TRBV27 to TRBJ2-3, with D perhaps TRBD1 (6 bases). CDR3 size: 16 residues. The germline CDR1 and CDR2 sequences are MNHEY and SMNVEV (reference sequence). V lost 1 base and J 0 bases, leaving 11 bases between the germline ends. The CDR3 nucleotides are TGTGCCAGCAGTTTATATACAGGGTCTAGCACAGATACGCAGTATTTT. Its protein product is CASSLYTGSSTDTQYF.

This chain links TRBV7-3 with TRBJ2-2, with TRBD2 matching 9 bases. The CDR3 totals 14 residues. Trimming at V came to 6 bases and at J to 4 bases, leaving 3 bases not matched to a gene. Per the germline V gene, CDR1 is SGHTA and CDR2 is FQGTGA. CDR3: CASRGGGGTGELFF. Written as DNA, the CDR3 is TGTGCCAGCAGAGGCGGGGGGGGCACCGGGGAGCTGTTTTTT.

The CDR3 coding sequence is TGTGCCAGCGGAAGGGACAGTCATAATTCACCCCTCCACTTT. Its translation: CASGRDSHNSPLHF. The chain joins TRBV2 to TRBJ1-6, with 7 bases aligning to TRBD1. V shed 8 bases and J 5 bases; nucleotides not matched to a gene: 6. Per the germline V gene, CDR1 is SNHLY and CDR2 is FYNNEI. The CDR3 consists of 14 residues.

The chain recombines TRBV27 with TRBJ1-5, with 7 nucleotides matching TRBD1. Germline V gives CDR1 MNHEY, CDR2 SMNVEV (reference sequence). This CDR3 spans 18 amino acids. V dropped 6 bases and J dropped 5; count of bases not matched to a gene: 19. CDR3 coding DNA: TGTGCCAGCAGCCGACGCAGCCTCGACAGGGTGATCCATCAGCCCCAGCATTTT. Protein: CASSRRSLDRVIHQPQHF.

This chain joins TRBV5-1 and TRBJ1-5; TRBD1 agrees at 7 bases. V trimming: 4 bases; J trimming: 4 bases; junction bases outside the gene matches: 5. Germline V gives CDR1 SGHRS, CDR2 YFSETQ. The CDR3 spans 14 residues. CDR3 sequence reads: CASSPSTGNQPQHF. CDR3 DNA sequence: TGCGCCAGCAGCCCCTCGACAGGGAATCAGCCCCAGCATTTT. Full variable domain (outside the CDR3, taken from reference TRBV5-1 and TRBJ1-5): KAGVTQTPRYLIKTRGQQVTLSCSPISGHRSVSWYQQTPGQGLQFLFEYFSETQRNKGNFPGRFSGRQFSNSRSEMNVSTLELGDSALYLCASSPSTGNQPQHFGDGTRLSIL.

This clone was seen once. The junction does not match germline at one end; this may be a read error. The chain couples TRBV5-8 to TRBJ2-2, with 7 bases fitting TRBD1. In germline, CDR1 is SGHTS, CDR2 YDEGEE. CDR3 length equals 15 residues. The CDR3 sequence: CTSSPWTGNTGELFF. In DNA, the CDR3 is TGTACCAGCAGCCCCTGGACAGGGAACACCGGGGAGCTGTTTTTT.

The chain carries TRBV9 and TRBJ2-7; tentatively, D is TRBD1 (5 bases). This CDR3 has 14 amino acids. In germline, CDR1 is SGDLS, CDR2 YYNGEE. The V gene lost 0 bases and the J gene lost 1 base, with 8 bases spanning the gap. The CDR3 coding sequence is TGTGCCAGCAGCGTAGACAGGTGGTCCTACGAGCAGTACTTC. Translated: CASSVDRWSYEQYF.

This clone has more than one count but fewer than ten. The CDR3 reads CASSLTAVDGYTF. CDR3 nucleotides: TGTGCCAGCAGCCTCACAGCCGTGGATGGCTACACCTTC. This chain uses TRBV7-6 with TRBJ1-2; D not resolved. The CDR3 contains 13 residues. Trimming cost V 5 bases and J 6 bases, with 13 bases left between them. Germline-derived CDR1 and CDR2 are SGHVS and FNYEAQ.

About this clone itself: Different DNA sequences within this sample yield the same CDR3. This chain joins TRBV5-6 and TRBJ1-2; D gene uncertain. CDR3 length: 13 amino acids. Germline loops: CDR1 SGHDT, CDR2 YYEEEE. Between the trimmed V and J ends, which lost 2 bases and 5 bases, there was a span of 10 bases. CDR3: CASSLNREYGYTF. CDR3 DNA: TGTGCCAGCAGCTTAAACCGGGAGTATGGCTACACCTTC.

V gene TRBV19 combines with J gene TRBJ1-2, with 8 bases that match TRBD1. The CDR3 loop spans 14 amino acids. J lost 4 bases, V lost 8 bases, and 9 bases had no gene match. CDR1 and CDR2 from the germline V gene are LNHDA and SQIVND (reference sequence). Here the CDR3 reads CASSSGTGGYGYTF. The DNA of the CDR3 is TGTGCCAGTTCTTCCGGGACAGGTGGCTATGGCTACACCTTC.

This clone was found a few times. This rearrangement joins TRBV6-6 to TRBJ1-4; D remains unclear. V was clipped by 6 bases and J by 5 bases, with 13 bases between them. The CDR3 sequence is 14 residues long. Germline V gene data show CDR1 as MNHNY and CDR2 as SVGAGI (reference sequence). The CDR3 region is CASRAEATNEKLFF. The CDR3 DNA reads as TGTGCCAGCAGAGCTGAGGCTACGAATGAAAAACTGTTTTTT.

The chain carries TRBV27 and TRBJ1-2, with 9 positions matching TRBD1. Germline trimming cut 10 bases from V and 2 bases from J; bases unmatched to any gene: 8. The CDR3 totals 14 residues. Germline V gene sequence: CDR1 MNHEY, CDR2 SMNVEV (reference sequence). The CDR3 loop reads CATRIQGANYGYTF. CDR3 coding DNA: TGTGCCACCCGAATACAGGGGGCGAACTATGGCTACACCTTC.

This clone came up a few times. V usage is TRBV2 and J usage is TRBJ1-6; D might be TRBD1 (5 bases). The CDR3 consists of 16 residues. The V gene lost 10 bases and the J gene lost 5 bases, with 21 bases spanning the gap. CDR1 and CDR2 from the germline V gene are SNHLY and FYNNEI. The CDR3 here is CATRGIAGDHNSPLHF. DNA for the CDR3: TGTGCCACCAGAGGAATTGCGGGGGATCATAATTCACCCCTCCACTTT.